Detailed here is one TCR beta chain. This sample is part of a study of CD8 T cells in Susac syndrome. The CDR3 is 13 amino acids. V lost 5 bases to trimming and J lost 1 base, with 8 bases between them. CDR1 and CDR2 from the germline V gene are PRHDT and FYEKMQ (reference sequence). RNA amounts of about 0.5 to 1 ug underwent reverse transcription with random hexamers. Using its own MiXCR run on the immunoSEQ multiplex PCR reads, TCRdb lists one record per CDR3 protein. The sample records 120,000 or so distinct CDR3 sequences, around 96% being singletons. Bulk CD8+ and CD4+ cells came from magnetic negative isolation; CD8+ TEMRA by FACS.

The receptor was derived from a human donor in good health. Sequencing input: CD4+ T cells from PBMCs. V is TRBV13 and J is TRBJ2-5; no reliable D call. CDR3 sequence (DNA): TGTGCCAGCAGCCCCCGCCTCCAAGAGACCCAGTACTTC. Protein product: CASSPRLQETQYF.